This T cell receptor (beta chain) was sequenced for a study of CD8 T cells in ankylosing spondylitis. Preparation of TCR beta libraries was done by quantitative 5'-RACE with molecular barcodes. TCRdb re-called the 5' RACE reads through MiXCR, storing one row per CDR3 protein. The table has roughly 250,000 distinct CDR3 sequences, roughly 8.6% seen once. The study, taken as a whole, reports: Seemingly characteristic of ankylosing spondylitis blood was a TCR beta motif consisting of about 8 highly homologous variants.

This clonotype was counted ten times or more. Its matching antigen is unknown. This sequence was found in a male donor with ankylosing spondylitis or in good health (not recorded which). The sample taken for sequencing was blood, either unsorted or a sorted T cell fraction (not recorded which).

CDR3 amino acids: CASSLGIGGTF. The CDR3 coding sequence is TGTGCCAGCAGCTTAGGGATCGGGGGGACCTTC. The gene calls are TRBV7-2 and TRBJ1-2, with a tentative D call TRBD1 (5 bases). Looked up from germline, CDR1 is SGHTA and CDR2 is FQGNSA. With 1 base removed from V and 14 bases from J, the gap between germline ends came to 11 bases. The CDR3 totals 11 residues. Using reference TRBV7-2 and TRBJ1-2 for the parts outside the CDR3, the full variable domain is GAGVSQSPSNKVTEKGKDVELRCDPISGHTALYWYRQSLGQGLEFLIYFQGNSAPDKSGLPSDRFSAERTGGSVSTLTIQRTQQEDSAVYLCASSLGIGGTFGSGTRLTVV.